This is a list of T cell receptor beta chains from one sample in a study of persistence of HIV-infected CD4 T cells. The protocol was immunoSEQ multiplex PCR, while the TCRdb copy is restricted to in-frame clones and leaves out a portion. The sample gives 35,000 to 55,000 clones, approximately 90% of which show up once; 1.8% is in the top ten. What these receptors recognize is not known. The sample here was CD4+ T cells sorted from PBMCs after approximately 19-hour stimulation, taken from a patient who received antiretroviral therapy. The receptors were gathered from an adult man with HIV who was CMV-seropositive. The CDR3 runs from the conserved cysteine through the conserved F or W. The order of the fields is clone size, J gene, D gene, V gene, CDR3 protein, CDR3 DNA. A D gene is named only where the DNA matches it firmly. Not every row has a clone size; where given, it reads once, few, many or a size class.

>.|TRBJ1-3|.|TRBV12-3/TRBV12-4
CASSLEVNTIYF
TGTGCCAGCAGTTTGGAGGTAAACACCATATATTTT
>few|TRBJ1-1|TRBD1|TRBV6-5
CASSSDRGRAEAFF
TGTGCCAGCAGTTCGGACAGGGGGCGTGCGGAAGCTTTCTTT
>.|TRBJ2-1|.|TRBV11-1
CASSLASLWGNEQFF
TGTGCCAGCAGCTTAGCTTCTCTGTGGGGCAATGAGCAGTTCTTC
>.|TRBJ2-5|.|TRBV5-1
CASSFSMETQYF
TGCGCCAGCAGCTTTTCTATGGAGACCCAGTACTTC
>.|TRBJ2-7|TRBD2|TRBV30
CAWSLAGAPYEQYF
TGTGCCTGGAGCTTAGCGGGGGCCCCCTACGAGCAGTACTTC
>.|TRBJ2-2|.|TRBV19
CASSIDRGATTGELFF
TGTGCCAGTAGTATAGATCGGGGGGCGACCACCGGGGAGCTGTTTTTT
>.|TRBJ2-1|.|TRBV15
CATSRGDRDTTEQFF
TGTGCCACCAGCAGAGGGGACCGGGACACCACTGAGCAGTTCTTC
>once|TRBJ2-7|.|TRBV5-1
CASSLAADRPYEQYF
TGCGCCAGCAGCTTGGCCGCAGACAGACCCTACGAGCAGTACTTC
>.|TRBJ1-1|TRBD1|TRBV5-4
CASSWDRSTEAFF
TGTGCCAGCAGTTGGGACAGAAGTACTGAAGCTTTCTTT
>.|TRBJ1-1|.|TRBV6-5
CASSDSGNMNTEAFF
TGTGCCAGCAGTGACTCCGGAAACATGAACACTGAAGCTTTCTTT
>.|TRBJ2-2|.|TRBV10-2
CASTTLPLTGELFF
TGCGCCAGCACTACCCTCCCTCTCACCGGGGAGCTGTTTTTT
>.|TRBJ1-1|.|TRBV7-2
CASSLTREMNTEAFF
TGTGCCAGCAGCTTAACGAGGGAGATGAACACTGAAGCTTTCTTT
>.|TRBJ1-5|.|TRBV24-1
CATRPGGMNQPQHF
TGTGCCACCCGGCCCGGGGGAATGAATCAGCCCCAGCATTTT
>.|TRBJ1-5|.|TRBV18
CASSVQGHNQPQHF
TGTGCCAGCTCAGTACAGGGTCACAATCAGCCCCAGCATTTT
>.|TRBJ2-1|TRBD2|TRBV19
CASSRTSPEQFF
TGTGCCAGTAGTAGGACTAGCCCCGAGCAGTTCTTC
>.|TRBJ2-7|.|TRBV7-2
CASSLAGTYSYEQYF
TGTGCCAGCAGCTTAGCGGGGACCTACTCCTACGAGCAGTACTTC
>.|TRBJ2-4|TRBD2|TRBV7-2
CASSPTSGGAKNIQYF
TGTGCCAGCAGCCCGACTAGCGGGGGGGCCAAAAACATTCAGTACTTC
>.|TRBJ1-5|.|TRBV18
CASSPNGGDQPQHF
TGTGCCAGCTCACCAAACGGGGGAGATCAGCCCCAGCATTTT
>once|TRBJ2-7|TRBD2|TRBV2
CASRGLAGISSYEQYF
TGTGCCAGTCGCGGACTAGCGGGGATTAGCTCCTACGAGCAGTACTTC
>.|TRBJ2-6|.|TRBV10-1
CASSQGGRISGANVLTF
TGCGCCAGCAGCCAAGGGGGACGGATCTCTGGGGCCAACGTCCTGACTTTC
>.|TRBJ1-1|.|TRBV4-1
CASIQEAGRGTEAFF
TGCGCCAGCATTCAAGAGGCGGGAAGGGGCACTGAAGCTTTCTTT
>once|TRBJ2-7|.|TRBV11-1
CASSFLLPGLDEQYF
TGTGCCAGCAGCTTTTTACTTCCAGGGTTGGACGAGCAGTACTTC
>.|TRBJ1-1|.|TRBV6-5
CASSTRGDTEAFF
TGTGCCAGCAGTACACGGGGGGACACTGAAGCTTTCTTT
>.|TRBJ1-1|.|TRBV7-8
CASSLTDTNTEAFF
TGTGCCAGCAGCTTGACAGATACGAACACTGAAGCTTTCTTT
>.|TRBJ2-2|TRBD1|TRBV7-3
CASSRDDTGDVGELFF
TGTGCCAGCAGCCGAGATGACACAGGGGATGTCGGGGAGCTGTTTTTT
>.|TRBJ1-6|.|TRBV2
CASCRDNSPLHF
TGTGCCAGCTGTAGGGATAATTCACCCCTCCACTTT
>.|TRBJ2-1|.|TRBV24-1
CATSVRPGANEQFF
TGTGCCACCAGTGTAAGGCCGGGGGCTAATGAGCAGTTCTTC
>.|TRBJ1-4|.|TRBV7-2
CASSSGHSKNEKLFF
TGTGCCAGCAGCTCAGGGCACAGCAAGAATGAAAAACTGTTTTTT
>once|TRBJ1-2|TRBD1|TRBV7-2
CASSSGQGVYGYTF
TGTGCCAGCAGCTCGGGACAGGGGGTTTATGGCTACACCTTC
>few|TRBJ2-3|TRBD2|TRBV2
CASSDRGSGGTQYF
TGTGCCAGCAGTGATCGGGGTAGCGGGGGTACGCAGTATTTT
>once|TRBJ2-3|.|TRBV7-3
CASSLNGDTQYF
TGTGCCAGCAGCCTTAACGGGGATACGCAGTATTTT
>few|TRBJ1-2|TRBD1|TRBV29-1
CSVGEDRAIYGYTF
TGCAGCGTGGGGGAGGACAGGGCGATCTATGGCTACACCTTC
>.|TRBJ2-3|TRBD2|TRBV6-5
CASSYLPAGGTDTQYF
TGTGCCAGCAGTTACCTACCGGCGGGGGGCACAGATACGCAGTATTTT
>.|TRBJ2-7|.|TRBV6-2/TRBV6-3
CASSGGNSYEQYF
TGTGCCAGCAGCGGTGGGAACTCCTACGAGCAGTACTTC
>once|TRBJ1-1|.|TRBV27
CASSWGGDRHTEAFF
TGTGCCAGCAGTTGGGGGGGAGACAGGCACACTGAAGCTTTCTTT
>.|TRBJ2-3|TRBD1|TRBV29-1
CSGGTGGTDTQYF
TGCAGCGGTGGGACAGGGGGCACAGATACGCAGTATTTT
>.|TRBJ1-1|TRBD1|TRBV3-1/TRBV3-2
CASSPEGQTTNTEAFF
TGTGCCAGCAGCCCCGAGGGACAGACAACGAACACTGAAGCTTTCTTT
>.|TRBJ2-3|.|TRBV2
CASRPSGRSTDTQYF
TGTGCCAGCAGGCCCTCGGGACGGAGCACAGATACGCAGTATTTT
>.|TRBJ1-5|.|TRBV4-1
CASSQDWTSNQPQHF
TGCGCCAGCAGCCAAGATTGGACAAGCAATCAGCCCCAGCATTTT
>.|TRBJ2-2|TRBD1|TRBV25-1
CASSLSGTGVIRAGELFF
TGTGCCAGCAGTTTATCCGGGACAGGCGTTATTAGGGCTGGGGAGCTGTTTTTT
>.|TRBJ1-2|.|TRBV18
CASSPLSGPLTNYGYTF
TGTGCCAGCTCACCACTATCGGGGCCGCTTACTAACTATGGCTACACCTTC
>.|TRBJ1-5|TRBD1|TRBV12-5
CASGLSDRENPQHF
TGTGCTAGTGGTTTGAGTGACAGGGAGAATCCCCAGCATTTT
>.|TRBJ1-6|.|TRBV6-4
CASSDSSFNSPLHF
TGTGCCAGCAGTGACTCGAGCTTTAATTCACCCCTCCACTTT
>.|TRBJ2-3|.|TRBV24-1
CATSDPNSGTGDTQYF
TGTGCCACCAGTGACCCCAATAGCGGTACCGGAGATACGCAGTATTTT